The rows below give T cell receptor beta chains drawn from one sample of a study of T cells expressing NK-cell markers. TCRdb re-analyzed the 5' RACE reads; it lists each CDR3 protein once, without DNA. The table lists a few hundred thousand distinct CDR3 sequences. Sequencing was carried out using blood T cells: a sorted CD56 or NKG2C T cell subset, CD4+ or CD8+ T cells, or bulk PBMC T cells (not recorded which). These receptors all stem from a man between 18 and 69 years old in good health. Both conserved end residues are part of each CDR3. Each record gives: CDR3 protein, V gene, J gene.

CATSAAPLRGQGFTGELFF	TRBV24-1	TRBJ2-2
CSLESGDRETQYF	TRBV20-1	TRBJ2-5
CSAPRTGTNTEAFF	TRBV20-1	TRBJ1-1
CASSLEGDGGGYTF	TRBV7-8	TRBJ1-2
CATGTVYEQYF	TRBV25-1	TRBJ2-7
CASRRDRGSNQPQHF	TRBV6-1	TRBJ1-5
CATQARQGKNSPLHF	TRBV2	TRBJ1-6
CASSQAPTVPEQYF	TRBV6-1	TRBJ2-7
CASRASGGNNEQFF	TRBV7-2	TRBJ2-1
CASRAQAKGEKLFF	TRBV6-2/TRBV6-3	TRBJ1-4
CASSLEAGGPSSYNEQFF	TRBV11-2	TRBJ2-1
CASSLTSGGAIETQYF	TRBV5-1	TRBJ2-5
CASSFGSQATQYF	TRBV12-3/TRBV12-4	TRBJ2-3
CASGLGQGKLFF	TRBV12-5	TRBJ1-4
CSARGRAGGQETQYF	TRBV20-1	TRBJ2-5
CASSSGTGGDTEAFF	TRBV7-9	TRBJ1-1
CASSPRLRAGNEQFF	TRBV12-3/TRBV12-4	TRBJ2-1
CATSDATGPQETQYF	TRBV24-1	TRBJ2-5
CASSYAQWGRNQPQHF	TRBV6-5	TRBJ1-5
CASSPGGSLQGAPEAFF	TRBV5-1	TRBJ1-1
CASSQEGRNTQYF	TRBV4-2	TRBJ2-3
CASSLAGANEQFF	TRBV11-2	TRBJ2-1